This is a list of T cell receptor beta chains from one sample in a study of CD8+CD57+ T cells in acquired aplastic anemia. From the reads, TCRdb called clonotypes with MiXCR, one entry per CDR3 protein. The sample has approximately 81,000 distinct CDR3 sequences, approximately 46% seen once. Specimen: sorted CD4+, CD8+, or CD8+CD57+ T cells (not recorded which) from PBMCs. The source of these receptors is a human donor in good health, serving as a control. The CDR3 runs from the conserved cysteine through the conserved F or W. Fields, in order: J gene, V gene, clone size, D gene, CDR3 DNA, CDR3 protein. D genes are given only for firm matches. Size tells how often a clone was seen (once, few, many) or the class of an expanded clone, and some rows leave it out.

j_gene: TRBJ1-3; v_gene: TRBV7-9; abundance: many; d_gene: .; CDR3nt: TGTGCCAGCAGCTTGGGGGGGCGGAACACCATATATTTT; CDR3aa: CASSLGGRNTIYF
j_gene: TRBJ2-3; v_gene: TRBV25-1; abundance: .; d_gene: .; CDR3nt: TGTGCCTGCACGGAGGGAGGTGAGACCCAGTACTTT; CDR3aa: CACTEGGETQYF
j_gene: TRBJ2-7; v_gene: TRBV2; abundance: few; d_gene: .; CDR3nt: TGTGCCAGCGCCGTAGGGCACGAGCAGTACTTC; CDR3aa: CASAVGHEQYF
j_gene: TRBJ1-2; v_gene: TRBV20-1; abundance: many; d_gene: TRBD1; CDR3nt: TGCAGTGCTCTCACAGGGGGCGACTATGGCTACACCTTC; CDR3aa: CSALTGGDYGYTF
j_gene: TRBJ1-6; v_gene: TRBV6-1; abundance: .; d_gene: TRBD1; CDR3nt: TGTGCCAGCAGTGACAGGGGGGAATCACCCCTCCACTTT; CDR3aa: CASSDRGESPLHF
j_gene: TRBJ2-2; v_gene: TRBV11-2; abundance: .; d_gene: .; CDR3nt: TGTGCCAGCAGCTCCAGCTCGGGCACCGGGGAGCTGTTTTTT; CDR3aa: CASSSSSGTGELFF
j_gene: TRBJ1-5; v_gene: TRBV12-5; abundance: few; d_gene: .; CDR3nt: TGTGCTAGTGGTTTGGTAAAACCGGGACACCCTAATCAGCCCCAGCATTTT; CDR3aa: CASGLVKPGHPNQPQHF
j_gene: TRBJ1-1; v_gene: TRBV2; abundance: many; d_gene: TRBD1; CDR3nt: TGTGCCAGCAGCCAAAGGACAGGGGCCACTGAAGCTTTCTTT; CDR3aa: CASSQRTGATEAFF
j_gene: TRBJ1-6; v_gene: TRBV9; abundance: .; d_gene: .; CDR3nt: TGTGCCAGCAGCGTAGGGACGAATTCACCCCTCCACTTT; CDR3aa: CASSVGTNSPLHF
j_gene: TRBJ2-3; v_gene: TRBV15; abundance: few; d_gene: TRBD1; CDR3nt: TGTGCCACCAGCAGACCAGCACAGGGGGATACGCAGTATTTT; CDR3aa: CATSRPAQGDTQYF
j_gene: TRBJ2-3; v_gene: TRBV25-1; abundance: .; d_gene: TRBD2; CDR3nt: TGTGCCAGCAGTTTATATGGTCGGACTAGCGGGGTGGTCACAGATACGCAGTATTTT; CDR3aa: CASSLYGRTSGVVTDTQYF
j_gene: TRBJ2-3; v_gene: TRBV2; abundance: few; d_gene: .; CDR3nt: TGTGCCAGCAACAAAGGCACCACAGATACGCAGTATTTT; CDR3aa: CASNKGTTDTQYF
j_gene: TRBJ1-5; v_gene: TRBV2; abundance: many; d_gene: .; CDR3nt: TGTGCCAGCAGTGAGGTGTTATCCGGCAATCAGCCCCAGCATTTT; CDR3aa: CASSEVLSGNQPQHF
j_gene: TRBJ2-7; v_gene: TRBV6-1; abundance: many; d_gene: TRBD1; CDR3nt: TGTGCCAGCTCAAGGACAGGGGGCGAGCAGTACTTC; CDR3aa: CASSRTGGEQYF
j_gene: TRBJ2-7; v_gene: TRBV19; abundance: many; d_gene: .; CDR3nt: TGTGCCAGTAGTATCGCCCTGGCCTACGAGCAGTACTTC; CDR3aa: CASSIALAYEQYF
j_gene: TRBJ2-7; v_gene: TRBV7-9; abundance: few; d_gene: .; CDR3nt: TGTGCCAGCAGCCCTAGGACGGAAACCTACGAGCAGTACTTC; CDR3aa: CASSPRTETYEQYF
j_gene: TRBJ2-7; v_gene: TRBV7-1; abundance: many; d_gene: TRBD2; CDR3nt: TGTGCCAGCAGCTCCCCCCCAGGATCGGGGGGGGAGGGGTACTACGAGCAGTACTTC; CDR3aa: CASSSPPGSGGEGYYEQYF
j_gene: TRBJ1-3; v_gene: TRBV25-1; abundance: many; d_gene: .; CDR3nt: TGTGCCAGCAGTGAATTCGACAGGCCTACTGGAAACACCATATATTTT; CDR3aa: CASSEFDRPTGNTIYF
j_gene: TRBJ2-1; v_gene: TRBV24-1; abundance: once; d_gene: .; CDR3nt: TGTGCCACCAGTGATTTCGGCCAAAACAATGAGCAGTTCTTC; CDR3aa: CATSDFGQNNEQFF
j_gene: TRBJ2-1; v_gene: TRBV27; abundance: .; d_gene: TRBD2; CDR3nt: TGTGCCAGCAGTTTCGAGCGGGGGTATGAGCAGTTCTTC; CDR3aa: CASSFERGYEQFF
j_gene: TRBJ1-1; v_gene: TRBV2; abundance: .; d_gene: .; CDR3nt: TGTGCCAGCACCTCCGGGGGGAGTGAAGCTTTCTTT; CDR3aa: CASTSGGSEAFF
j_gene: TRBJ2-3; v_gene: TRBV2; abundance: .; d_gene: .; CDR3nt: TGTGCCAGCAGTGACGGAGAAGATACGCAGTATTTT; CDR3aa: CASSDGEDTQYF
j_gene: TRBJ1-6; v_gene: TRBV10-1; abundance: .; d_gene: TRBD1; CDR3nt: TGCGCCAGCAGCGCATCACGACAGGGTAGAAATTCACCCCTCCACTTT; CDR3aa: CASSASRQGRNSPLHF
j_gene: TRBJ1-6; v_gene: TRBV11-2; abundance: many; d_gene: TRBD1; CDR3nt: TGTGCCAGCAGCCTCCCGGGACAGAGAAATTCACCCCTCCACTTT; CDR3aa: CASSLPGQRNSPLHF
j_gene: TRBJ2-2; v_gene: TRBV2; abundance: few; d_gene: TRBD1; CDR3nt: TGTGCCAGCAGTGAGGTTCCAGGGGGTACCGGGGAGCTGTTTTTT; CDR3aa: CASSEVPGGTGELFF
j_gene: TRBJ1-4; v_gene: TRBV9; abundance: once; d_gene: .; CDR3nt: TGTGCCAGCAGCGAACAGGATAATGAAGAACTGTTTTTT; CDR3aa: CASSEQDNEELFF
j_gene: TRBJ1-2; v_gene: TRBV2; abundance: .; d_gene: .; CDR3nt: TGTGCCAGCAGTGAACGAGGTGGTGGCTACACCTTC; CDR3aa: CASSERGGGYTF
j_gene: TRBJ2-7; v_gene: TRBV25-1; abundance: few; d_gene: .; CDR3nt: TGTGCCAGCAGTGATGGGGTCAGTTCCTACGAGCAGTACTTC; CDR3aa: CASSDGVSSYEQYF
j_gene: TRBJ2-2; v_gene: TRBV2; abundance: .; d_gene: TRBD1; CDR3nt: TGTGCCAGCAGTACCGGGACAGGGGCCAGAGGGGAGCTGTTTTTT; CDR3aa: CASSTGTGARGELFF
j_gene: TRBJ2-7; v_gene: TRBV20-1; abundance: once; d_gene: .; CDR3nt: TGCAGTGCTAGAGATCCGGGCGGGTCCTACGAGCAGTACTTC; CDR3aa: CSARDPGGSYEQYF
j_gene: TRBJ1-1; v_gene: TRBV29-1; abundance: .; d_gene: .; CDR3nt: TGCAGTTACGCGTTAGGTACTGAAGCTTTCTTT; CDR3aa: CSYALGTEAFF
j_gene: TRBJ2-2; v_gene: TRBV30; abundance: few; d_gene: .; CDR3nt: TGTGCCTGGGTAGCGGAAGCGAACACCGGGGAGCTGTTTTTT; CDR3aa: CAWVAEANTGELFF